In this sample, the clone carrying this T cell receptor (beta chain) turned up a few times. What it binds is not known. CDR1 is MNHEY and CDR2 is SMNVEV in the germline V gene (reference sequence). Trimming stripped 5 bases from V and 3 bases from J, with 13 bases between. CDR3 size: 15 residues. The beta constant-region primer was an equimolar mix of two oligonucleotides covering TRBC1 and TRBC2. The ligated cDNA underwent four PCR rounds using SP2 and nested alpha and beta constant-region primers. Using its own MiXCR run on the UMI-ligation and nested PCR reads, TCRdb lists one record per CDR3 protein. The data contain around 140,000 distinct CDR3 sequences, under 25% of them singletons. This entry is derived from a study of naive and memory T cell subsets. Study results and limitations: A few larger clonotypes appeared in naive repertoires, especially CD8, possibly memory cells re-expressing CD45RA. Over 90% of naive TCR sequences appeared only once after error correction, unlike memory subsets.

What was sequenced was naive CD4+ T cells from blood. The chain employs TRBV27 and TRBJ2-2, with D perhaps TRBD1 (5 bases). The receptor was isolated from a human donor in good health. The CDR3 nucleotides are TGTGCCAGCAGTCGCCGGCAGGGTGACACCGGGGAGCTGTTTTTT. It is translated as CASSRRQGDTGELFF.